This record covers a single TCR beta chain. The target antigen is unknown. Distinct nucleotide sequences in the sample also encode this CDR3. The sample comes from a study of shared clonotypes between healthy human individuals. Assay runs were performed at deep level. Sorted-subset replicate PCR reactions contained 150 to 200 ng DNA, corresponding to some 29,000 T cell genomes. Clones were read by immunoSEQ multiplex PCR, and TCRdb kept only the in-frame ones, dropping some. The repertoire holds about 2 million clones, with approximately 95% as singletons. The length of the CDR3 is 12 residues. Trimming removed 4 bases at V and 0 bases at J, with 4 bases between. The germline V gene encodes CDR1 SGHNT and CDR2 YENEEA. Only CD45RO-negative cells positively selected for CCR7 counted as naive CD8 cells, so terminally differentiated effector memory CD45RA+ cells were excluded. Overall study findings and caveats: When naive CD4 clonotypes were compared across several donors, 4% to 6.5% were shared.

The receptor comes from a man aged 18 to 29 in good health. The J gene is TRBJ2-7, the V gene TRBV11-3; D is ambiguous. The specimen was naive CD8+ T cells sorted from blood. The CDR3 here is CASSSNSYEQYF. In nucleotides, the CDR3 is TGTGCCAGCAGCTCGAACTCCTACGAGCAGTACTTC.